This T cell receptor (beta chain) was captured in a study of blood T cells in healthy people across ages. This clonotype was counted ten times or more. PCR was performed a second time for about 7 to 11 cycles using a sample-barcoded 5' primer and a J-beta primer mix. Using its own MiXCR run on the 5' RACE reads, TCRdb lists one record per CDR3 protein. The data hold about 1.7 million distinct CDR3 sequences, with roughly 28% observed a single time. The receptor's source is a woman aged 25 to 39 in good health. Specimen: blood.

The DNA of the CDR3 is TGTGCCACGGGGGGAGATGCTGGCTACACCTTC. As protein: CATGGDAGYTF. The chain couples TRBV10-3 to TRBJ1-2, with D tentatively TRBD1 (5 bases). The V and J ends lost 10 bases and 7 bases respectively, with 13 bases between them. Germline-derived CDR1 and CDR2 are ENHRY and SYGVKD. The CDR3 length is 11 residues.